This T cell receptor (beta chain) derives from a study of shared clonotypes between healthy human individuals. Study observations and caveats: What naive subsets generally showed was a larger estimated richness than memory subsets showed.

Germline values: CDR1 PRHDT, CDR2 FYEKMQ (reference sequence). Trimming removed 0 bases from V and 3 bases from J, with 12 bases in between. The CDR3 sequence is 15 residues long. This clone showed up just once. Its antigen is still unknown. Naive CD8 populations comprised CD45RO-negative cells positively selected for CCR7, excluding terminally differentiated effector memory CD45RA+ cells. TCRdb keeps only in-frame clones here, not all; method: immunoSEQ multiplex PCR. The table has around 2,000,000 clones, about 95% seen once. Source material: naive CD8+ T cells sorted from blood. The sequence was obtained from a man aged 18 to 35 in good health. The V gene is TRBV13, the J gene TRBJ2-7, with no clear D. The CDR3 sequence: CASSLGKGSYYEQYF. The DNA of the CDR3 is TGTGCCAGCAGCTTAGGCAAAGGTTCCTACTACGAGCAGTACTTC.